Following are 10 T cell receptor beta chains from one sample sequenced in a study of Graves' ophthalmopathy and Graves' hyperthyroidism. Researchers took RNA transcripts and amplified TCR beta CDR3 regions from them. The authors performed first-round RT-PCR with HTBI primers and then a second-round multiplex PCR. TCRdb passed the multiplex PCR reads through MiXCR, listing each CDR3 protein once. The table lists hundreds of thousands of distinct CDR3 sequences, approximately 21% of them singletons. Sample: peripheral blood. These receptors originate from a woman between 18 and 29 years old with stable Graves' hyperthyroidism. Some clones in this sample may be carry-over from other donors' samples.

In its sample, this clonotype was seen many times. V and J are TRBV10-3 and TRBJ2-5, with 10 bases lining up with TRBD2. The germline V gene encodes CDR1 ENHRY and CDR2 SYGVKD. This CDR3 has 15 amino acids. The junction had 6 bases not matched to a gene; V was cut back by 6 bases and J by 2 bases. As DNA, the CDR3 is TGTGCCATCAGCCCCCGGACTAGCGGACAAGAGACCCAGTACTTC. Translated, it gives CAISPRTSGQETQYF.

Many counts were recorded for this clonotype. This chain joins TRBV15 and TRBJ2-7, with D unclear. V was cut by 1 base and J by 0 bases, with 4 bases left in between. The CDR3 is 13 amino acids. Germline assignment: CDR1 LNHNV and CDR2 YYDKDF (reference sequence). Here the CDR3 DNA reads TGTGCCACCAGCAGAGCGTACTCCTACGAGCAGTACTTC. Translating it yields CATSRAYSYEQYF.

This clonotype occurred many times. V usage is TRBV15 and J usage is TRBJ2-7; TRBD2 matches at 15 bases. The CDR3 has 18 amino acids. Per germline, CDR1 LNHNV and CDR2 YYDKDF (reference sequence). Losses at the gene ends were 0 bases for V and 4 bases for J; bases not matched to a gene: 7. CDR3 sequence reads: CATSRDRTSGRATYEQYF. CDR3 coding DNA: TGTGCCACCAGCAGAGATCGGACTAGCGGGAGGGCCACGTACGAGCAGTACTTC.

In this sample, this clonotype turned up many times. The rearrangement uses TRBV6-5 and TRBJ1-1; D not certain. V lost 2 bases and J 1 base, leaving 8 bases between the germline ends. The CDR3 runs to 14 residues. Per the germline V gene, CDR1 is MNHEY and CDR2 is SVGAGI. The CDR3 loop is CASSYPPPNTEAFF. DNA for the CDR3: TGTGCCAGCAGTTACCCCCCACCGAACACTGAAGCTTTCTTT.

This clonotype was recorded a few times. The chain couples TRBV28 to TRBJ1-6; D ambiguous. The CDR3 is 12 amino acids. From germline, CDR1 is MDHEN and CDR2 SYDVKM. V lost 7 bases and J lost 9, with 10 bases in between. The chain's CDR3 is CASTLLGSPLHF. Here the CDR3 DNA reads TGTGCCAGCACTCTTCTTGGTTCACCCCTCCACTTT.

This clonotype was detected a few times. V gene TRBV5-6 combines with J gene TRBJ1-5, with TRBD1 identical over 8 bases. This CDR3 is built from 16 residues. The V segment lost 0 bases and the J segment 7 bases; nucleotides outside the gene matches: 9. Germline V gives CDR1 SGHDT, CDR2 YYEEEE. The CDR3 region has the DNA TGTGCCAGCAGCTTGGGGCGGACAGGGCTGAGCCAGCCCCAGCATTTT. It yields the protein CASSLGRTGLSQPQHF.

This clonotype showed up just a few times. The gene calls are TRBV4-1 and TRBJ2-5; TRBD2 matches 12 bases. V was clipped by 0 bases and J by 1 base; unmatched bases: 9. Germline V lookup: CDR1 MGHRA, CDR2 YSYEKL. The CDR3 is made up of 19 amino acids. The DNA for the CDR3 is TGCGCCAGCAGCCAAGATGAGTCTAGCGGGAGGGCCTTCCAAGAGACCCAGTACTTC. It codes for CASSQDESSGRAFQETQYF.

The chain carries TRBV6-1 and TRBJ1-5, with TRBD1 matching 7 bases. CDR3 length: 16 residues. CDR1 is MNHNS and CDR2 is SASEGT in the germline V gene. Trimming took 7 bases from V and 3 from J; bases not matched to a gene: 12. CDR3 protein: CASTPLGQGDNQPQHF. CDR3 nucleotide sequence: TGTGCCAGCACTCCTTTGGGGCAGGGGGACAATCAGCCCCAGCATTTT.

This clonotype was recorded at least ten times. The chain combines TRBV27 with TRBJ2-7; 13 positions match TRBD2. Germline V gene lookup returns CDR1 MNHEY and CDR2 SMNVEV (reference sequence). The trim removed 5 bases at V and 5 bases at J, leaving 3 bases unmatched. This CDR3 region has 14 residues. CDR3 protein: CASSILAGGHEQYF. The DNA of the CDR3 is TGTGCCAGCAGTATACTAGCGGGGGGGCACGAGCAGTACTTC.

The genes are TRBV11-2 and TRBJ2-5, with TRBD2 matching 8 bases. Per germline, CDR1 SGHAT and CDR2 FQNNGV. CDR3 length: 15 residues. Trimming at V came to 0 bases and at J to 5 bases, leaving 5 bases not matched to a gene. Here the CDR3 reads CASSLEAAGAETQYF. In DNA, the CDR3 is TGTGCCAGCAGCTTAGAGGCAGCGGGAGCGGAGACCCAGTACTTC.